This T cell receptor (beta chain) was retrieved from a study of beta chain features in type 1 diabetes. About this clone itself: The antigen is not known.

On average, the one heparinised blood draw given by each donor was approximately 120 mL. General observations from the study: Whether TCRB rearrangement is influenced by HLA type was left unresolved in this analysis. Moderate but significant shortening of TCRB CDR3s was recorded in all four CD4+ subsets from Type 1 diabetes patients.

Investigators reverse transcribed all isolated RNA, so they sequenced expressed TCRB transcripts. Reads from naive, central memory and regulatory T cell samples averaged around 4 million. The assay was immunoSEQ multiplex PCR, and TCRdb's table has in-frame clones only and misses some. Among 630,000 or so clones listed, roughly an eighth were seen once. The ends were cut back, 3 bases at V and 6 bases at J, with 18 bases in the middle. CDR3 size: 15 residues. The germline gives CDR1 SNHLY, CDR2 FYNNEI. The source of this sequence is a man aged 18 to 35 with type 1 diabetes. The sample comprised naive CD4+ T cells from blood. The chain recombines TRBV2 with TRBJ2-7, with no clear D. DNA of the CDR3: TGTGCCAGCAGTGAGGGGTTAGGACGGCGGAGCGAGCAGTACTTC. Protein sequence: CASSEGLGRRSEQYF.